The 7 T cell receptor beta chains given below trace back to one sample, sequenced in a study of blood T cell repertoires in COVID-19. Profiling relied on immunoSEQ multiplex PCR, and the TCRdb table lists in-frame clones only, not all of them. The data show about 76,000 clones, 75% to 90% seen once. The specimen sequenced was peripheral blood. These receptors all stem from a human donor in a cohort sampled during active COVID-19.

The chain's CDR3 is CAISELMGRNYNEQFF. DNA of the CDR3: TGTGCCATCAGTGAGTTAATGGGGAGGAACTACAATGAGCAGTTCTTC. This chain uses TRBV10-3 with TRBJ2-1; D might be TRBD2 (6 bases). V dropped 1 base and J dropped 3 bases, with 13 bases sitting between them. CDR3 size: 16 residues. Germline V CDR1 and CDR2: ENHRY, SYGVKD.

A note on this clone: The same CDR3 can be traced to other DNA sequences in this sample. The chain has TRBV19 and TRBJ2-2; D uncertain. The length of the CDR3 is 15 residues. Germline-derived CDR1 and CDR2 are LNHDA and SQIVND (reference sequence). V lost 1 base and J lost 2, with 8 bases in between. This chain's CDR3 is CASSIGQVNTGELFF. The CDR3 region has the DNA TGTGCCAGTAGTATAGGCCAGGTAAACACCGGGGAGCTGTTTTTT.

This chain uses TRBV5-6 with TRBJ1-5, with a tentative D call TRBD1 (5 bases). V dropped 3 bases and J dropped 5 bases, with 12 bases sitting between them. The CDR3 runs to 14 residues. From germline, CDR1 is SGHDT and CDR2 YYEEEE. The CDR3 sequence: CASSWGVLDQPQHF. In DNA form, the CDR3 reads TGTGCCAGCAGCTGGGGGGTACTGGATCAGCCCCAGCATTTT. Full variable domain (remainder filled in from reference TRBV5-6 and TRBJ1-5): DAGVTQSPTHLIKTRGQQVTLRCSPKSGHDTVSWYQQALGQGPQFIFQYYEEEERQRGNFPDRFSGHQFPNYSSELNVNALLLGDSALYLCASSWGVLDQPQHFGDGTRLSIL.

The table lists this clone with a few counts. This sequence joins TRBV29-1 and TRBJ1-1; possibly TRBD1 for D (5 bases). Deletions cut 0 bases from V and 5 bases from J, with 16 bases between. Looked up from germline, CDR1 is SQVTM and CDR2 is ANQGSEA. This CDR3 spans 15 amino acids. Written as DNA, the CDR3 is TGCAGCGTTGAAGATCCGGCTCAGGGTGGGACTGAAGCTTTCTTT. Amino acids: CSVEDPAQGGTEAFF.

The rearrangement joins TRBV6-5 to TRBJ2-6; TRBD1 might be the D (6 bases). The CDR3 is made up of 15 amino acids. CDR1 and CDR2 (germline): MNHEY, SVGAGI. V was cut by 5 bases and J by 3 bases, with 11 bases left in between. The CDR3 region is CASSITGNGANVLTF. CDR3 DNA sequence: TGTGCCAGCAGTATCACAGGGAATGGGGCCAACGTCCTGACTTTC.

This sequence joins TRBV29-1 and TRBJ2-2; 7 bases are a match to TRBD1. The CDR3 covers 14 residues. J was trimmed by 1 base and V by 5 bases; bases with no gene match: 4. Germline CDR1 is SQVTM and CDR2 is ANQGSEA. The CDR3 protein is CSVRQGGNTGELFF. As DNA, the CDR3 is TGCAGCGTTCGACAGGGTGGGAACACCGGGGAGCTGTTTTTT.

This clone was counted between two and nine times. The chain combines TRBV7-2 with TRBJ2-2, with D perhaps matching TRBD2 (6 bases). CDR3 length: 16 residues. V was pared by 1 base and J by 4 bases, with 13 bases between. Per the germline V gene, CDR1 is SGHTA and CDR2 is FQGNSA. DNA for the CDR3: TGTGCCAGCAGCTTAGTTGGAGGGAGGACCACCGGGGAGCTGTTTTTT. It specifies CASSLVGGRTTGELFF.